This TCR beta chain was sequenced for a study of pediatric ulcerative colitis. During colonoscopy, one to two rectal pinch biopsies were collected. The data were produced by immunoSEQ multiplex PCR, yet TCRdb's version contains in-frame clones alone and is incomplete. The sample has 36,000 or so clones; roughly 73% are singletons. This clone was seen only a few times. The CDR3 contains 18 residues. In germline, CDR1 is MNHNS, CDR2 SASEGT. Trimming removed 3 bases from V and 4 bases from J; junction bases left unmatched: 13. The sample consisted of gut tissue. The V gene is TRBV6-1, the J gene TRBJ2-7; 12 positions agree with TRBD1. This TCR derives from a boy younger than 18 with moderate ulcerative colitis. The CDR3 protein is CASSDPGTGGGEIYEQYF. In DNA, the CDR3 is TGTGCCAGCAGTGACCCCGGGACAGGGGGCGGCGAGATATACGAGCAGTACTTC.